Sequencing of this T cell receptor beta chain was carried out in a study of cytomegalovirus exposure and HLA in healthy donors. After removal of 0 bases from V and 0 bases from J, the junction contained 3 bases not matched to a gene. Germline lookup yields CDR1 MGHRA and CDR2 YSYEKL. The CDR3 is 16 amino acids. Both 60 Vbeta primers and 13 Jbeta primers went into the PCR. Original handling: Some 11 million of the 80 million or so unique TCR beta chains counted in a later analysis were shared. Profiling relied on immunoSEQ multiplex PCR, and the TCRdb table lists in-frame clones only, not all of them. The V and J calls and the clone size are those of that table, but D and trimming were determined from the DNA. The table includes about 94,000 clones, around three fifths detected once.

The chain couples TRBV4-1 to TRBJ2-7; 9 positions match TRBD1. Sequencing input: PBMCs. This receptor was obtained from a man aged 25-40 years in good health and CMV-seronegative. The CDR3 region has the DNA TGCGCCAGCAGCCAAGAAGGGACAGGGTCCTCCTACGAGCAGTACTTC. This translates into CASSQEGTGSSYEQYF.